This T cell receptor beta chain was sequenced during a study of shared clonotypes between healthy human individuals. Overall study findings and caveats: Across several donors, naive CD4 shared around 5%, naive CD8 less than 4%, memory CD4 less than 2.5%, memory CD8 over 0.3%.

Assay: immunoSEQ multiplex PCR; the TCRdb copy retains only in-frame clones and omits some. Of 2 million to 3 million clones listed, approximately 93% were seen once; the top ten hold 0.36%. A remark on this clone: What it binds is unknown.

V shed 0 bases and J shed 2 bases, with 14 bases lying between them. This CDR3 has 16 amino acids. Germline V gives CDR1 LNHNV, CDR2 YYDKDF (reference sequence). The chain is built from TRBV15 and TRBJ2-7; D ambiguous. This TCR came from a man between 18 and 29 years old in good health. Some clones in this sample may be carry-over from other donors' samples. The sequenced material came from naive CD4+ T cells from PBMCs. The subset denotes: CD45RA+ positively selected. The DNA for the CDR3 is TGTGCCACCAGCAGAGATAGTCGTATAGCAGCCTACGAGCAGTACTTC. Translating gives CATSRDSRIAAYEQYF.